The clone carrying this T cell receptor (beta chain) showed up just once. The entry originates in a study of blood T cell repertoires in COVID-19. Study-level background: COVID-19 samples, acute and convalescent, were from the United States, Italy and Spain. T cells, B-cell-depleted T cells, or PBMCs supplied cDNA or gDNA.

The CDR3 is 16 residues long. The assay was immunoSEQ multiplex PCR, and TCRdb's table has in-frame clones only and misses some. The table lists under 60,000 clones, over 75% of them singletons. The TCR was taken from a human donor in a cohort sampled during active COVID-19. Sequenced material: peripheral blood. The chain links TRBV21-1 to TRBJ1-5; TRBD1 is the table's D call, not checked against the DNA. TRBV21-1 is tagged as a pseudogene. The CDR3 reads CASSIPGQGSNQPQHF. The CDR3 region has the DNA TGTGCCAGCTCCATCCCAGGTCAGGGGAGCAATCAGCCCCAGCATTTT.